The clone carrying this T cell receptor beta chain was picked up one time. Its target is unknown. This record comes from a study of cytomegalovirus exposure and HLA in healthy donors. Study context: Some 85 million unique TCRs, all from HLA-typed donors, were included in an early release of the data.

Study-wide results and caveats: Among CMV-associated TCR beta chains, most appeared HLA-restricted in a later analysis. Only CMV serostatus was available as immune exposure information.

The primer mix had 60 Vbeta and 13 Jbeta primers. As originally analysed: An analysis that came later counted 80 million or so unique TCR beta chains, approximately 10 million shared. TCRdb's copy holds only in-frame clones and misses some; the assay was immunoSEQ multiplex PCR. V, J and clone size derive from that table, while D and trimming were established from the DNA sequence. Here the sample spans about 170,000 clones, 85% being singletons. Specimen: PBMCs. The receptor's source is a boy between 2 and 10 years old in good health and CMV-seronegative.

Here the CDR3 reads CASSREDRLGTEAFF. DNA of the CDR3: TGCGCCAGCAGCCGGGAGGACAGGTTGGGCACTGAAGCTTTCTTT. This chain connects TRBV4-1 to TRBJ1-1; 7 bases match TRBD1. The junction had 9 bases not matched to a gene; V was cut back by 4 bases and J by 4 bases. Looked up from germline, CDR1 is MGHRA and CDR2 is YSYEKL. This CDR3 contains 15 residues.